The 25 T cell receptor beta chains listed next were all sequenced from one sample in a study of identical twins. TCRdb called the 5' RACE reads again in MiXCR, with one record for every CDR3 protein. Found here are approximately 550,000 distinct CDR3 sequences, 20% to 25% of them singletons; the top ten hold approximately 0.49%. The same data also contributed to another study, on yellow fever vaccine responses in identical twins.

The specimen sequenced was CD4+ T cells sorted from blood. The receptors shown here come from a woman between 18 and 29 years old in good health.

This chain connects TRBV29-1 to TRBJ2-1; TRBD2 might be the D (5 bases). The germline V and J ends were trimmed by 4 bases and 7 bases, with 17 bases remaining between them. The CDR3 sequence is 14 residues long. Germline-derived CDR1 and CDR2 are SQVTM and ANQGSEA. Here the CDR3 reads CSVAGSRWRNEQFF. Here the CDR3 DNA reads TGCAGCGTTGCTGGTAGTCGGTGGAGGAATGAGCAGTTCTTC.

In this sample, this clonotype turned up a few times. The chain links TRBV12-3 or TRBV12-4 to TRBJ1-3; TRBD1 might be the D (6 bases). With 3 bases removed from V and 4 bases from J, the gap between germline ends came to 13 bases. CDR3 length equals 15 residues. CDR3 nucleotides: TGTGCCAGCAGTTTCATTCGGGGGCCCGGAAACACCATATATTTT. Translation: CASSFIRGPGNTIYF.

The rearrangement joins TRBV4-1 to TRBJ2-1; 14 bases are shared with TRBD2. The CDR3 length is 16 residues. J gave up 7 bases and V 4 bases, and 6 bases lay outside the gene matches. CDR1 MGHRA and CDR2 YSYEKL come from the germline V gene. The CDR3 nucleotides read TGCGCCAGCAGCCTGGGGACTAGCGGGAGCGGGAATGAGCAGTTCTTC. Translating it yields CASSLGTSGSGNEQFF.

This chain links TRBV11-2 with TRBJ2-7; D gene uncertain. The V end was cut by 3 bases, the J end by 3 bases, with 9 bases between. This CDR3 region has 13 residues. Germline-derived CDR1 and CDR2 are SGHAT and FQNNGV. CDR3 residues: CASSFRVSYEQYF. The CDR3 DNA reads as TGTGCCAGCAGCTTTCGAGTGAGCTACGAGCAGTACTTC.

J is TRBJ1-2 and V is TRBV24-1; D unclear. Germline V gives CDR1 KGHDR, CDR2 SFDVKD. The CDR3 extends over 14 amino acids. V lost 4 bases and J 2 bases, leaving 10 bases between the germline ends. In DNA, the CDR3 is TGTGCCACCAGTGAGCCCCCCTGGAACTATGGCTACACCTTC. It encodes CATSEPPWNYGYTF.

V usage is TRBV5-4 and J usage is TRBJ2-5; D perhaps matches TRBD1 (6 bases). Germline V gene lookup returns CDR1 SGHNT and CDR2 YYREEE (reference sequence). The CDR3 totals 19 residues. Trimming cost V 0 bases and J 1 base, with 22 bases left between them. CDR3 nucleotide sequence: TGTGCCAGCAGCTTGGGCATCCTCCGGGACACAGGAACCCAAGAGACCCAGTACTTC. This sequence encodes CASSLGILRDTGTQETQYF.

This chain connects TRBV5-1 to TRBJ1-2; 11 nucleotides line up with TRBD1. The germline V gene encodes CDR1 SGHRS and CDR2 YFSETQ. The CDR3 runs to 14 residues. V lost 4 bases to trimming and J lost 4 bases; unmatched junction nucleotides: 3. The DNA for the CDR3 is TGCGCCAGCAGCAGGACAGGGGGCGGCTATGGCTACACCTTC. Translation gives CASSRTGGGYGYTF.

This rearrangement joins TRBV27 to TRBJ2-3; a weak D match, TRBD1 (5 bases). Germline V gives CDR1 MNHEY, CDR2 SMNVEV (reference sequence). V lost 8 bases and J lost 0, with 15 bases in between. The CDR3 is 15 amino acids. CDR3 DNA: TGTGCCAGCCGAACGCAGGGCCCTAGCACAGATACGCAGTATTTT. Protein product: CASRTQGPSTDTQYF.

This clonotype was detected a few times. The gene calls are TRBV20-1 and TRBJ1-1; no firm D call. This CDR3 has 15 amino acids. The germline V gene has CDR1 DFQATT and CDR2 SNEGSKA (reference sequence). Trimming cost V 0 bases and J 2 bases, with 13 bases left between them. The CDR3 sequence: CSARDGRLTNTEAFF. The DNA for the CDR3 is TGCAGTGCTAGAGACGGACGGTTAACAAACACTGAAGCTTTCTTT.

This clonotype was observed a few times. The chain combines TRBV6-6 with TRBJ1-1; TRBD1 matches at 8 bases. In germline, CDR1 is MNHNY, CDR2 SVGAGI (reference sequence). The junction had 5 bases not matched to a gene; V was cut back by 10 bases and J by 1 base. The CDR3 sequence is 13 residues long. As DNA, the CDR3 is TGTGCCACCAATACAGGGGGGAACACTGAAGCTTTCTTT. Translating it yields CATNTGGNTEAFF.

The rearrangement uses TRBV3-1 and TRBJ2-2; tentatively, D is TRBD1 or TRBD2 (6 bases each). The CDR3 is made up of 17 amino acids. V gave up 1 base and J gave up 6 bases, with 18 bases separating them. The V gene's germline CDR1 is LGHDT and CDR2 YNNKEL (reference sequence). The CDR3 region is CASSQGTGGGGAGELFF. The DNA of the CDR3 is TGTGCCAGCAGCCAAGGGACCGGAGGGGGAGGAGCCGGGGAGCTGTTTTTT.

This clonotype was detected once. Germline is not matched at one junction end, which may reflect a read error. J is TRBJ2-5 and V is TRBV6-4; 7 bases fit TRBD1. The CDR3 extends over 12 amino acids. Per germline, CDR1 MRHNA and CDR2 SNTAGT. The CDR3 loop reads CASSDQPDRPNF. The CDR3 coding sequence is TGTGCCAGCAGTGACCAACCGGACAGGCCAAACTTC.

The chain carries TRBV12-3 or TRBV12-4 and TRBJ2-3; tentatively, D is TRBD2 (6 bases). The CDR3 runs to 14 residues. V was clipped by 5 bases and J by 2 bases, with 11 bases between them. Here the CDR3 reads CASSGDLITDTQYF. CDR3 sequence (DNA): TGTGCCAGCAGTGGGGACTTGATCACAGATACGCAGTATTTT.

J is TRBJ2-3 and V is TRBV6-5; tentatively, D is TRBD2 (6 bases). Germline V gives CDR1 MNHEY, CDR2 SVGAGI. The CDR3 extends over 15 amino acids. V was pared by 0 bases and J by 7 bases, with 14 bases between. In DNA, the CDR3 is TGTGCCAGCAGTTACTCCGTTTCCCGGGAGCATACGCAGTATTTT. Its protein is CASSYSVSREHTQYF.

In regard to this clonotype: Mismatch with germline at one junction end may stem from a read error. V is TRBV5-1 and J is TRBJ2-5; D is uncertain. The CDR3 totals 14 residues. Looked up from germline, CDR1 is SGHRS and CDR2 is YFSETQ. In DNA form, the CDR3 reads TGCGCCACCAGCTTGGGATGGGAAGAGGAGACCCAGTACTTC. Amino acids: CATSLGWEEETQYF. The entire variable domain, with the rest obtained from reference TRBV5-1 and TRBJ2-5, is as follows: KAGVTQTPRYLIKTRGQQVTLSCSPISGHRSVSWYQQTPGQGLQFLFEYFSETQRNKGNFPGRFSGRQFSNSRSEMNVSTLELGDSALYLCATSLGWEEETQYFGPGTRLLVL.

The chain has TRBV19 and TRBJ1-5; 8 bases agree with TRBD1. J lost 0 bases, V lost 1 base, and 8 bases had no gene match. The CDR3 is 18 amino acids. Germline CDR1 and CDR2: LNHDA and SQIVND (reference sequence). The CDR3 bases are TGTGCCAGTAGTATAGTCCCAGGGGGCGCAGGTAGCAATCAGCCCCAGCATTTT. Translation: CASSIVPGGAGSNQPQHF.

The sample holds a few counts of this clonotype. The V call is TRBV4-2, the J call TRBJ1-1; 9 positions agree with TRBD1. CDR1 and CDR2 from the germline V gene are LGHNA and YNFKEQ. Trimming took 3 bases from V and 6 from J; bases not matched to a gene: 11. This CDR3 spans 16 amino acids. CDR3 coding DNA: TGTGCCAGCAGCCAGGGACAGGGAGATTCGGGCGCTGAAGCTTTCTTT. It encodes CASSQGQGDSGAEAFF.

The rearrangement uses TRBV5-1 and TRBJ2-7; the D call may be TRBD1 or TRBD2 (6 bases each). Looked up from germline, CDR1 is SGHRS and CDR2 is YFSETQ. The CDR3 has 15 amino acids. V was clipped by 6 bases and J by 2 bases, with 18 bases between them. The CDR3 region is CASKDPRGGPYEQYF. In DNA, the CDR3 is TGCGCCAGCAAGGACCCCAGGGGAGGCCCCTACGAGCAGTACTTC.

A few counts support this clonotype. This chain connects TRBV9 to TRBJ2-7, with TRBD2 identical over 10 bases. This CDR3 contains 14 residues. Losses at the gene ends were 4 bases for V and 3 bases for J; bases not matched to a gene: 4. The germline gives CDR1 SGDLS, CDR2 YYNGEE. This CDR3 reads CASSKTSGNYEQYF. In DNA, the CDR3 is TGTGCCAGCAGCAAAACTAGCGGGAACTACGAGCAGTACTTC.

The chain recombines TRBV3-1 with TRBJ2-3; D is ambiguous. Germline V lookup: CDR1 LGHDT, CDR2 YNNKEL (reference sequence). CDR3 length: 15 amino acids. V dropped 1 base and J dropped 1 base, with 9 bases sitting between them. The CDR3: CASSQGLSGTDTQYF. The CDR3 DNA sequence: TGTGCCAGCAGCCAAGGGCTTAGTGGCACAGATACGCAGTATTTT.

The sample holds a few counts of this clonotype. The chain joins TRBV24-1 to TRBJ2-1; D perhaps matches TRBD2 (6 bases). Looked up from germline, CDR1 is KGHDR and CDR2 is SFDVKD. The V end was cut by 5 bases, the J end by 3 bases, with 16 bases between. The CDR3 is 16 residues long. The CDR3 DNA reads TGTGCCACCAGTGCAGCGGGCTCCCCCGGCTACAATGAGCAGTTCTTC. Its protein product is CATSAAGSPGYNEQFF.

This clonotype was seen a handful of times. V and J are TRBV15 and TRBJ2-5; D gene uncertain. The germline V and J ends were trimmed by 2 bases and 4 bases, with 11 bases remaining between them. The length of the CDR3 is 14 residues. The germline gives CDR1 LNHNV, CDR2 YYDKDF (reference sequence). CDR3 DNA sequence: TGTGCCACCAGCAGAAACCCTGGCGGAGAGACCCAGTACTTC. It is translated as CATSRNPGGETQYF.

Only a few counts were recorded for this clonotype. An end of the junction does not agree with germline; a read error may underlie this. V and J are TRBV4-1 and TRBJ2-1, with unresolved D. The germline V gene encodes CDR1 MGHRA and CDR2 YSYEKL. The CDR3 contains 17 residues. DNA of the CDR3: TGCGCCAGCAGTCAAGGTCAAGCGTTTAGCTCCTACAATGAGCAGTTCTTC. Its translation: CASSQGQAFSSYNEQFF.

The table lists this clonotype with a few counts. The V gene is TRBV20-1, the J gene TRBJ2-7; D is unclear. Trimming pared 3 bases from V and 2 bases from J, leaving 11 bases between. Per the germline V gene, CDR1 is DFQATT and CDR2 is SNEGSKA (reference sequence). This CDR3 is built from 13 residues. CDR3: CSASRGTTYEQYV. CDR3 sequence (DNA): TGCAGTGCTAGTCGAGGAACCACCTACGAGCAGTACGTC.

Notes on this clonotype: One end of the junction fails to match germline, which may point to a read error. This sequence joins TRBV5-1 and TRBJ2-7, with a possible D match to TRBD1 (5 bases). Germline V gene sequence: CDR1 SGHRS, CDR2 YFSETQ. This CDR3 contains 13 residues. DNA of the CDR3: TGCGCCAGCAGCCCTCAGGGCTCCCACGAGCAGTACTTC. Translated, it gives CASSPQGSHEQYF. The entire variable domain, with the rest obtained from reference TRBV5-1 and TRBJ2-7, is as follows: KAGVTQTPRYLIKTRGQQVTLSCSPISGHRSVSWYQQTPGQGLQFLFEYFSETQRNKGNFPGRFSGRQFSNSRSEMNVSTLELGDSALYLCASSPQGSHEQYFGPGTRLTVT.